Below are 2 T cell receptor beta chains sequenced from a single sample in a study of radiation and T cells in renal cell carcinoma. Time point indicated: blood 2 weeks post-SBRT. Treatment meaning: 15 Gy SBRT to primary tumor, nephrectomy 4 weeks later. Assay used: immunoSEQ multiplex PCR; TCRdb lists only in-frame clones, some missing. The data show 150,000 to 160,000 clones, 87% seen once. The specimen comprised blood, sampled from a patient whose treatment included radiotherapy and nephrectomy. The receptors shown here come from a woman aged 50 to 60 with renal cell carcinoma.

The chain carries TRBV6-6 and TRBJ1-5; 7 bases map to TRBD1. The CDR3 covers 16 residues. In germline, CDR1 is MNHNY, CDR2 SVGAGI (reference sequence). Losses at the gene ends were 5 bases for V and 1 base for J; bases not matched to a gene: 8. This CDR3 reads CASSVTGTASNQPQHF. The CDR3 nucleotides are TGTGCCAGCAGTGTGACAGGGACAGCGAGCAATCAGCCCCAGCATTTT.

The chain employs TRBV19 and TRBJ2-7; D may be TRBD1 (5 bases). Trimming took off 4 bases at V and 5 bases at J, with 12 bases between the two ends. The CDR3 sequence is 13 residues long. CDR1 is LNHDA, CDR2 SQIVND, per germline (reference sequence). CDR3 DNA: TGTGCCAGTAGTAAAGCCAGGGTTGACGAGCAGTACTTC. It specifies CASSKARVDEQYF.